Each of the 6 T cell receptor beta chains below was sequenced from the same sample in a study of blood T cells in healthy people across ages. With a J-beta primer mix and a sample-barcoded 5' primer, a second PCR ran about 7 to 11 cycles. TCRdb fed the 5' RACE reads into MiXCR, producing one record per CDR3 protein. The sample yields roughly 800,000 distinct CDR3 sequences, nearly 60% seen once. Sequenced: blood. Every receptor here comes from a man aged 25-45 years in good health.

This clonotype was picked up a small number of times. This chain joins TRBV10-2 and TRBJ2-3; 12 bases line up with TRBD2. After removal of 6 bases from V and 5 bases from J, the junction contained 6 bases not matched to a gene. This CDR3 is 15 amino acids long. From germline, CDR1 is WSHSY and CDR2 SAAADI. This CDR3 reads CASRDGLAGRDTQYF. The DNA of the CDR3 is TGCGCCAGCAGGGATGGACTAGCGGGGAGAGATACGCAGTATTTT.

The rearrangement links TRBV6-6 to TRBJ2-5; D not certain. This CDR3 is built from 13 residues. V was cut by 4 bases and J by 4 bases, with 10 bases left in between. CDR1 is MNHNY and CDR2 is SVGAGI in the germline V gene (reference sequence). CDR3 sequence: CASSSEYGETQYF. CDR3 bases: TGTGCCAGCAGTTCCGAATACGGAGAGACCCAGTACTTC.

On this clonotype itself: An end of the junction differs from the germline gene, which may be a read error. The chain couples TRBV2 to TRBJ2-5, with 10 positions matching TRBD1. Judging by the DNA end, TRBJ2-7 fits better; the J call may be wrong. Germline loops: CDR1 SNHLY, CDR2 FYNNEI. The CDR3 is 15 residues long. This chain's CDR3 is CTSIMPGQGNDEQYF. The CDR3 DNA follows: TGTACCAGCATAATGCCGGGACAGGGGAACGACGAGCAGTACTTC.

The rearrangement joins TRBV12-3 or TRBV12-4 to TRBJ2-5; the D gene could be TRBD1 or TRBD2 (5 bases each). The last part of the DNA fits TRBJ2-7 better; the J call may be wrong. The CDR3 loop spans 17 amino acids. DNA of the CDR3: TGTGCCAGCAGCAGGAACCCCGTGGGGACGGCCGCAAGCGAGCAGTACTTC. Protein: CASSRNPVGTAASEQYF.

The rearrangement uses TRBV5-1 and TRBJ2-1; D is perhaps TRBD1 or TRBD2 (7 bases each). Trimming took 4 bases from V and 6 from J, leaving 17 bases between them. Per the germline V gene, CDR1 is SGHRS and CDR2 is YFSETQ. The CDR3 runs 15 residues. DNA for the CDR3: TGCGCCAGCAGCCCAATCCAGCGGGACAGCAATGAGCAGTTCTTC. This translates into CASSPIQRDSNEQFF.

This clonotype was observed a handful of times. V gene TRBV5-1 combines with J gene TRBJ2-1, with D possibly TRBD1 on 6 matching bases. The CDR3 runs to 15 residues. Trimming removed 0 bases from V and 7 bases from J, with 14 bases in between. Germline CDR1 reads SGHRS; CDR2 reads YFSETQ. This chain's CDR3 is CASSLVGQNYNEQFF. In DNA, the CDR3 is TGCGCCAGCAGCTTGGTTGGACAGAACTATAATGAGCAGTTCTTC.